A selection of T cell receptor beta chains follows, all from one sample in a study of CD4 T cells in relation to SARS-CoV-2 and coronaviruses. These receptors have no known antigen. The table came from immunoSEQ multiplex PCR; TCRdb's copy has only in-frame clones and leaves some out. The data contain over 20,000 clones, 65% to 85% of them singletons. The specimen was CD4+ T cells from PBMCs, cultured in vitro. The receptor set was obtained from a human donor in good health. The CDR3 runs from the conserved cysteine through the conserved F or W. D genes are given only for firm matches. Where a row states a size, it is once, few, many or the class of an expanded clone; other rows omit it.

v_gene: TRBV6-2/TRBV6-3; d_gene: TRBD2; abundance: .; j_gene: TRBJ2-1; CDR3nt: TGTGCCAGCAGTAACCCGGGACTAGTGAGCAATGAGCAGTTCTTC; CDR3aa: CASSNPGLVSNEQFF
v_gene: TRBV7-2; d_gene: .; abundance: .; j_gene: TRBJ2-7; CDR3nt: TGTGCCAGCAGCTTAGGGGGACGTACCAACTCCTACGAGCAGTACTTC; CDR3aa: CASSLGGRTNSYEQYF
v_gene: TRBV29-1; d_gene: .; abundance: .; j_gene: TRBJ2-1; CDR3nt: TGCAGCGTTGACGGACAGCCCTCTACCTCCTACAATGAGCAGTTCTTC; CDR3aa: CSVDGQPSTSYNEQFF
v_gene: TRBV4-3; d_gene: .; abundance: once; j_gene: TRBJ1-5; CDR3nt: TGCGCCAGCAGCCTTTTCACAGGAGGGGGGCAGCCCCAGCATTTT; CDR3aa: CASSLFTGGGQPQHF
v_gene: TRBV27; d_gene: .; abundance: .; j_gene: TRBJ1-1; CDR3nt: TGTGCCAGCCCCGTCTATGAAGCTTTCTTT; CDR3aa: CASPVYEAFF
v_gene: TRBV7-9; d_gene: TRBD2; abundance: .; j_gene: TRBJ2-3; CDR3nt: TGTGCCCTAAGGGCGGGAGCTACAGATACGCAGTATTTT; CDR3aa: CALRAGATDTQYF
v_gene: TRBV7-9; d_gene: .; abundance: .; j_gene: TRBJ2-2; CDR3nt: TGTGCCAGCAGCTTAGCGGACGCGAACACCGGGGAGCTGTTTTTT; CDR3aa: CASSLADANTGELFF
v_gene: TRBV28; d_gene: .; abundance: few; j_gene: TRBJ1-4; CDR3nt: TGTGCCACGGGGGTCTTAACGGTAGTCGAAGAAAAACTGTTTTTT; CDR3aa: CATGVLTVVEEKLFF
v_gene: TRBV5-4; d_gene: TRBD2; abundance: .; j_gene: TRBJ2-7; CDR3nt: TGTGCCAGCAGCTTGAGGTCTAGCGGGGGCCACTACGAGCAGTACTTC; CDR3aa: CASSLRSSGGHYEQYF
v_gene: TRBV5-1; d_gene: TRBD2; abundance: few; j_gene: TRBJ2-1; CDR3nt: TGCGCCAGCAGGGCAAGCGGGGGGAGCTCCTACAATGAGCAGTTCTTC; CDR3aa: CASRASGGSSYNEQFF
v_gene: TRBV2; d_gene: TRBD2; abundance: .; j_gene: TRBJ2-3; CDR3nt: TGTGCCAGCAGTTCTAGCGGGCTCAGCACAGATACGCAGTATTTT; CDR3aa: CASSSSGLSTDTQYF
v_gene: TRBV27; d_gene: .; abundance: .; j_gene: TRBJ1-1; CDR3nt: TGTGCCAGCAGTTCCGTTCCAGGGGTGGGCACTGAAGCTTTCTTT; CDR3aa: CASSSVPGVGTEAFF
v_gene: TRBV3-1/TRBV3-2; d_gene: .; abundance: .; j_gene: TRBJ1-1; CDR3nt: TGTGCCAGCAGCCAAGTGGGGAACACTGAAGCTTTCTTT; CDR3aa: CASSQVGNTEAFF
v_gene: TRBV11-3; d_gene: .; abundance: .; j_gene: TRBJ2-5; CDR3nt: TGTGCCAGCAGCCAGACAGGTGGCGAAGAGACCCAGTACTTC; CDR3aa: CASSQTGGEETQYF
v_gene: TRBV29-1; d_gene: .; abundance: .; j_gene: TRBJ2-1; CDR3nt: TGCAGCGTAGGGGACGGCCAAAATGAGCAGTTCTTC; CDR3aa: CSVGDGQNEQFF
v_gene: TRBV5-1; d_gene: TRBD2; abundance: .; j_gene: TRBJ2-1; CDR3nt: TGCGCCAGCAGCACAAGGACTAGCGGGACTAGCAATGAGCAGTTCTTC; CDR3aa: CASSTRTSGTSNEQFF
v_gene: TRBV6-1; d_gene: .; abundance: .; j_gene: TRBJ1-2; CDR3nt: TGTGCCAGCAGTGAGGGGCGAGGGCCGGATGGCTACACCTTC; CDR3aa: CASSEGRGPDGYTF
v_gene: TRBV5-4; d_gene: TRBD2; abundance: .; j_gene: TRBJ2-2; CDR3nt: TGTGCCAGCAGCTTGCCTAGCGGGGGGGGGACCGGGGAGCTGTTTTTT; CDR3aa: CASSLPSGGGTGELFF
v_gene: TRBV5-1; d_gene: .; abundance: .; j_gene: TRBJ2-2; CDR3nt: TGCGCCAGCAGCTTGTTGTCCAACACCGGGGAGCTGTTTTTT; CDR3aa: CASSLLSNTGELFF
v_gene: TRBV19; d_gene: .; abundance: .; j_gene: TRBJ2-3; CDR3nt: TGTGCCAGTAGTGAAGGTAGTTCTAGCACAGATACGCAGTATTTT; CDR3aa: CASSEGSSSTDTQYF
v_gene: TRBV28; d_gene: .; abundance: .; j_gene: TRBJ2-1; CDR3nt: TGTGCCAGCAGTCCCCCCTTCGGAGGGGGGCCATACAATGAGCAGTTCTTC; CDR3aa: CASSPPFGGGPYNEQFF
v_gene: TRBV7-7; d_gene: .; abundance: .; j_gene: TRBJ2-5; CDR3nt: TGTGCCAGCAGCTTAGAACAGAACCAAGAGACCCAGTACTTC; CDR3aa: CASSLEQNQETQYF
v_gene: TRBV5-1; d_gene: TRBD2; abundance: once; j_gene: TRBJ2-1; CDR3nt: TGCGCCAGCAACATATTCCGGGGGGGGAACAATGAGCAGTTCTTC; CDR3aa: CASNIFRGGNNEQFF
v_gene: TRBV9; d_gene: .; abundance: few; j_gene: TRBJ2-2; CDR3nt: TGTGCCAGCAGCGTAGCGGGACGCGGCAACACCGGGGAGCTGTTTTTT; CDR3aa: CASSVAGRGNTGELFF
v_gene: TRBV10-2; d_gene: .; abundance: .; j_gene: TRBJ2-5; CDR3nt: TGCGCCAGCAGGGACTCGACCCAGTACTTC; CDR3aa: CASRDSTQYF
v_gene: TRBV18; d_gene: .; abundance: .; j_gene: TRBJ2-3; CDR3nt: TGTGCCAGCTCACAGGGCGGCACAGATACGCAGTATTTT; CDR3aa: CASSQGGTDTQYF
v_gene: TRBV11-2; d_gene: .; abundance: once; j_gene: TRBJ2-5; CDR3nt: TGTGCCAGCAGCTTTCGTAGGTTACAAGAGACCCAGTACTTC; CDR3aa: CASSFRRLQETQYF
v_gene: TRBV7-2; d_gene: .; abundance: .; j_gene: TRBJ1-3; CDR3nt: TGTGCCAGCAGCCAAGGGTCCGCCGGAAACACCATATATTTT; CDR3aa: CASSQGSAGNTIYF